Sequencing of this T cell receptor (beta chain) was carried out in a study of radiotherapy plus CTLA-4 blockade in lung cancer. Study summary: Objective responses occurred in 15% to 20% of patients; about 34% had disease control.

In chemo-refractory metastatic non-small-cell lung cancer, patients got ipilimumab CTLA-4 blockade together with focal radiation. This clone was counted a single time. Its antigen is not identified. General study results and limits: Some TCR clones had been derived from tumors. These clones expanded in peripheral blood after radiotherapy plus ipilimumab. In blood, early T cell clone dynamics reportedly predicted response best, together with interferon-beta.

The V end was cut by 5 bases, the J end by 1 base, with 15 bases between. Germline loops: CDR1 MNHEY, CDR2 SMNVEV (reference sequence). The CDR3 covers 16 residues. Profiled with immunoSEQ multiplex PCR; TCRdb holds only in-frame clones, not every one. The sample lists about 90,000 clones, about 80% occurring once. This receptor was obtained from a human donor with non-small cell lung cancer that progressed on radiotherapy plus ipilimumab. The material was peripheral blood, obtained from a patient treated with radiotherapy plus ipilimumab. V usage is TRBV27 and J usage is TRBJ2-4, with D uncertain. The CDR3 reads CASSPPNTMAKNIQYF. As DNA, the CDR3 is TGTGCCAGCAGTCCCCCGAATACAATGGCCAAAAACATTCAGTACTTC.